A selection of T cell receptor beta chains follows, all from one sample in a study of blood T cell repertoires in COVID-19. Some clones are missing from TCRdb's copy, which holds only in-frame ones; the method was immunoSEQ multiplex PCR. The sample carries approximately 200,000 clones, more than 70% recorded once. Input material: peripheral blood. The receptors come from a woman aged 25-40 years with acute or convalescent COVID-19. The CDR3 runs from the conserved cysteine through the conserved F or W. A D gene is named only where the DNA matches it firmly. For some rows the clone size is stated as once, few or many, or as a class when expanded; others skip it.

J gene	D gene	CDR3 length	V gene	clone size	CDR3 DNA	CDR3 protein
TRBJ2-3	TRBD1	16	TRBV28	-	TGTGCCAGCAGCCCCCGGCCTAAAGGGGGCCCAGATACGCAGTATTTT	CASSPRPKGGPDTQYF
TRBJ2-1	TRBD2	12	TRBV6-5	-	TGTGCCAGCAGCACTGCCGGGACTAGTCCGTTCTTC	CASSTAGTSPFF
TRBJ2-1	-	15	TRBV18	-	TGTGCCAGCTCAAAGGGGGGGAGCTCCTACAATGAGCAGTTCTTC	CASSKGGSSYNEQFF
TRBJ2-5	TRBD1	16	TRBV5-1	-	TGCGCCAGCAGCTTGATGGGGCGAGGGGGCGAGGAGACCCAGTACTTC	CASSLMGRGGEETQYF
TRBJ2-1	-	12	TRBV28	-	TGTGCCAGCACCATTAGGGCGGGAGAGCAGTTCTTC	CASTIRAGEQFF
TRBJ1-1	-	15	TRBV19	-	TGTGCCAGTAGTCCTCCGGGAAGTAAGAACACTGAAGCTTTCTTT	CASSPPGSKNTEAFF
TRBJ2-2	TRBD1	16	TRBV4-2	-	TGTGCCAGCAGCCAAGTCCCTAACCAGGGGGCCGGGGAGCTGTTTTTT	CASSQVPNQGAGELFF
TRBJ2-7	-	14	TRBV5-6	few	TGTGCCAGCAGCTCTACCGGGGGCTCCTACGAGCAGTACTTC	CASSSTGGSYEQYF
TRBJ2-3	-	12	TRBV2	-	TGTGCCAACGAAAATCTAGCAGATACGCAGTATTTT	CANENLADTQYF
TRBJ2-7	TRBD2	17	TRBV4-1	-	TGCGCCAGCAGCCTGCTCCCTAGCGGGAGGGAACCCTACGAGCAGTACTTC	CASSLLPSGREPYEQYF
TRBJ2-2	-	13	TRBV12-3/TRBV12-4	-	TGTGCCAGCGGAGCTGCCTCTACCGGGGAGCTGTTTTTT	CASGAASTGELFF
TRBJ2-2	TRBD1	15	TRBV2	-	TGTGCTACAAAACAGGGGGCAGGGGGCCGTTGGGAGCTGTTTTTT	CATKQGAGGRWELFF
TRBJ2-5	-	11	TRBV29-1	-	TGCAGCGTCTCGGAGGTGGGGACCCAGTACTTC	CSVSEVGTQYF
TRBJ1-4	TRBD1	16	TRBV18	few	TGTGCCAGCTCACCACAGGGGGCGCAAACTAATGAAAAACTGTTTTTT	CASSPQGAQTNEKLFF
TRBJ2-7	-	12	TRBV7-8	-	TGTGCCAGCAGCTTGAGCTCCTACGAGCAGTACTTC	CASSLSSYEQYF
TRBJ1-3	-	15	TRBV11-3	-	TGTGCCAGCAGCTTAGGGGCAGACTCTGGAAACACCATATATTTT	CASSLGADSGNTIYF
TRBJ2-1	TRBD2	15	TRBV5-1	-	TGCGCCAGCAGCTTGGACGGGAGGGCCTGGAATGAGCAGTTCTTC	CASSLDGRAWNEQFF
TRBJ2-3	-	15	TRBV5-4	once	TGTGCCAGCAGCTCCCGCGACGGGGAAGTAGATACGCAGTATTTT	CASSSRDGEVDTQYF
TRBJ2-6	-	15	TRBV11-3	-	TGTGCCAGCGAGACTAGGTCCTCTGGGGCCAACGTCCTGACTTTC	CASETRSSGANVLTF
TRBJ2-7	-	11	TRBV28	-	TGTGCCAGCGGACAGCTGTACGAGCAGTACTTC	CASGQLYEQYF
TRBJ2-3	-	14	TRBV7-9	-	TGTGCCAGCAGCTTACTAATATCTTCAGATACGCAGTATTTT	CASSLLISSDTQYF
TRBJ2-5	TRBD1	17	TRBV5-4	-	TGTGCCAGCAGCCAGGGACAGGGGAGCTCCCGTTTAGAGACCCAGTACTTC	CASSQGQGSSRLETQYF
TRBJ2-3	TRBD2	15	TRBV7-2	-	TGTGCCAGCAGCTTAGTTCTAGCGGGCACAGATACGCAGTATTTT	CASSLVLAGTDTQYF
TRBJ2-7	TRBD1	14	TRBV5-6	-	TGTGCCAGCAGCTCCGGGACAGGGATCTACGAGCAGTACTTC	CASSSGTGIYEQYF
TRBJ2-7	TRBD2	17	TRBV7-9	-	TGTGCCAGCAGCCCCAAGGGGACTAGCGGTAACTCCTACGAGCAGTACTTC	CASSPKGTSGNSYEQYF
TRBJ2-2	-	11	TRBV12-3/TRBV12-4	-	TGTGCCAGCAGAATAGCCAGGGAGCTGTTTTTT	CASRIARELFF
TRBJ2-1	-	14	TRBV2	-	TGTGCCAGCAGCAGTGTCATAACAAACAATGAGCAGTTCTTC	CASSSVITNNEQFF
TRBJ2-1	-	17	TRBV27	-	TGTGCCAGCAGTCAATATAAGGGGGGGATCTCCTACAATGAGCAGTTCTTC	CASSQYKGGISYNEQFF
TRBJ2-3	TRBD2	13	TRBV2	-	TGTGCCAGCACGGGGAGGGACACAGATACGCAGTATTTT	CASTGRDTDTQYF
TRBJ1-3	-	13	TRBV6-5	-	TGTGCCAGCAGAGCACAGGGTCGGAACACCATATATTTT	CASRAQGRNTIYF
TRBJ2-1	-	11	TRBV4-2	-	TGTGCCAGTAGCCGGACAAATGAGCAGTTCTTC	CASSRTNEQFF
TRBJ2-1	TRBD2	16	TRBV6-2/TRBV6-3	-	TGTGCCAGCAGTTACGAGGGGACTAGCGGGAGGGGTGAGCAGTTCTTC	CASSYEGTSGRGEQFF
TRBJ2-1	-	17	TRBV7-9	-	TGTGCCAGCAGCTCCCTACTAGGGCGACAGGCCTACAATGAGCAGTTCTTC	CASSSLLGRQAYNEQFF
TRBJ2-3	-	15	TRBV7-2	-	TGTGCCAGCAGCTTTGCGGGGATTAGCACAGATACGCAGTATTTT	CASSFAGISTDTQYF
TRBJ1-6	-	14	TRBV2	-	TGTGCCAGCAGTACGACAAGCCATAATTCACCCCTCCACTTT	CASSTTSHNSPLHF
TRBJ2-1	-	14	TRBV7-9	-	TGTGCCAGCAGCCCCCGGGGAAGTCCGACGGAGCAGTTCTTC	CASSPRGSPTEQFF
TRBJ2-3	TRBD2	12	TRBV6-6	few	TGTGCCAGCAGCCGGGAGGCAGATACGCAGTATTTT	CASSREADTQYF
TRBJ2-3	-	16	TRBV10-1	-	TGCGCCAGCAGTGAGTCAGCCCGAGGGCGCACAGATACGCAGTATTTT	CASSESARGRTDTQYF
TRBJ1-2	-	17	TRBV4-2	-	TGTGCCAGCAGCCTCCCTACGGGACAATTAGCTAACTATGGCTACACCTTC	CASSLPTGQLANYGYTF
TRBJ2-5	TRBD2	13	TRBV28	-	TGTGCCAGCAGCCGGGGGGTAACAGAGACCCAGTACTTC	CASSRGVTETQYF
TRBJ1-3	-	14	TRBV10-2	-	TGCGCCAGCAGTGCCTACGTCTCTGGAAACACCATATATTTT	CASSAYVSGNTIYF
TRBJ2-7	TRBD2	17	TRBV27	few	TGTGCCAGCAGTCCGGCCTGGACTAGCGGGAGCTCCTACGAGCAGTACTTC	CASSPAWTSGSSYEQYF
TRBJ2-2	-	16	TRBV11-2	once	TGTGCCAGCAGCGCGACACCGGGACACGGCACCGGGGAGCTGTTTTTT	CASSATPGHGTGELFF
TRBJ2-1	-	16	TRBV5-1	-	TGCGCCAGCAGCTTGGTTGCCGGGTTCCTGAACAATGAGCAGTTCTTC	CASSLVAGFLNNEQFF
TRBJ2-5	TRBD1	15	TRBV5-5	-	TGTGCCAGCAGCTTGGACAGGGGCGACCAAGAGACCCAGTACTTC	CASSLDRGDQETQYF
TRBJ2-7	-	18	TRBV6-4	once	TGTGCCAGCAGTGACCCGAAGGACGACAGGATGTTCTCCTACGAGCAGTACTTC	CASSDPKDDRMFSYEQYF
TRBJ2-7	-	15	TRBV28	-	TGTGCCAGCACCACCTTTGGGGACATCAAATACGAGCAGTACTTC	CASTTFGDIKYEQYF
TRBJ2-5	-	14	TRBV29-1	-	TGCAGCGTTCCGCTTCCCGGTACCCTCGAGACCCAGTACTTC	CSVPLPGTLETQYF
TRBJ2-7	-	15	TRBV15	-	TGTGCCACCAGCGGAGGACAGACTCGATCCTACGAGCAGTACTTC	CATSGGQTRSYEQYF
TRBJ2-7	-	14	TRBV3-1/TRBV3-2	-	TGTGCCAGCAGCCAAGATTTTCGGGGGTACGAGCAGTACTTC	CASSQDFRGYEQYF
TRBJ1-5	-	13	TRBV28	few	TGTGCCAGCAGTGTAAGGACAGTACAGCCCCAGCATTTT	CASSVRTVQPQHF
TRBJ2-7	TRBD1	13	TRBV12-3/TRBV12-4	-	TGTGCCAGCAGCCTCCGGACAGGGGGCGCGCCCTCTTTC	CASSLRTGGAPSF
TRBJ2-3	-	11	TRBV6-5	-	TGTGCCAGCAAACTCACAGATACGCAGTATTTT	CASKLTDTQYF
TRBJ2-1	TRBD1	16	TRBV3-1/TRBV3-2	-	TGTGCCAGCAGCCAAAGGGGGACAGGGGACTACAATGAGCAGTTCTTC	CASSQRGTGDYNEQFF
TRBJ2-7	-	18	TRBV15	-	TGTGCCACCAGCAGAGGCAGGGTCAAAGCGGGCCTCCTCTACGAGCAGTACTTC	CATSRGRVKAGLLYEQYF